This T cell receptor (beta chain) is from a study of blood T cell repertoires in COVID-19. Study background: Both acute and convalescent COVID-19 samples were obtained from the United States, Italy and Spain.

The CDR3 sequence is 14 residues long. Germline loops: CDR1 ENHRY, CDR2 SYGVKD. Between the trimmed V and J ends, which lost 2 bases and 4 bases, there was a span of 8 bases. The table came from immunoSEQ multiplex PCR; TCRdb's copy has only in-frame clones and leaves some out. The table lists about 260,000 clones, approximately 88% of them singletons. Sequencing was carried out using peripheral blood. The chain uses TRBV10-3 and TRBJ2-2; unclear D gene. This receptor was taken from a woman aged 70 to 79 with COVID-19, enrolled during active disease. CDR3 residues: CAISEDRVTGELFF. The CDR3 coding sequence is TGTGCCATCAGTGAGGACCGGGTCACCGGGGAGCTGTTTTTT.